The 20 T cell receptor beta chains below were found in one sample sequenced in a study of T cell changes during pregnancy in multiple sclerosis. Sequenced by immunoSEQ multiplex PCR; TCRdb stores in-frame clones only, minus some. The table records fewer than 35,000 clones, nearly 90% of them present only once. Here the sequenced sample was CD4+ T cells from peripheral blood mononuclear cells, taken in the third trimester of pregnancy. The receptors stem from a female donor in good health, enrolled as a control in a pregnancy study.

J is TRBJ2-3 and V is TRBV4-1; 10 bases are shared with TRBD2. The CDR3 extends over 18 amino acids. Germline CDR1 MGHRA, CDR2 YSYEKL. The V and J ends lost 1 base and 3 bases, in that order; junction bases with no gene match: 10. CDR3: CASSQVGAGGPGTDTQYF. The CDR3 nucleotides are TGCGCCAGCAGCCAAGTCGGAGCGGGAGGGCCAGGGACAGATACGCAGTATTTT.

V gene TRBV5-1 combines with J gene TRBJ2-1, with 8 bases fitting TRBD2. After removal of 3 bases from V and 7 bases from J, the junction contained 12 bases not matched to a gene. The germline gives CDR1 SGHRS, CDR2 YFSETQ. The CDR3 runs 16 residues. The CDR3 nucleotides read TGCGCCAGCAGCTACATTAGCGGGGCAGCGGGAAATGAGCAGTTCTTC. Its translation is CASSYISGAAGNEQFF.

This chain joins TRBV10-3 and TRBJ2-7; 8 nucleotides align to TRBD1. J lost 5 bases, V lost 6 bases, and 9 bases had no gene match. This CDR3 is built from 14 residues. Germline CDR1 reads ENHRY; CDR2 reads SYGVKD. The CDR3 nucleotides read TGTGCCATCAGGACGGACAGGGCCAGGGACGAGCAGTACTTC. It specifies CAIRTDRARDEQYF.

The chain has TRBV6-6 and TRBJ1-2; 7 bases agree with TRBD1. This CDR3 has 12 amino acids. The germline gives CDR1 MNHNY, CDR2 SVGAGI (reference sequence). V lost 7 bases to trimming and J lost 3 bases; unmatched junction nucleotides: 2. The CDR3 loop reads CASNTGDYGYTF. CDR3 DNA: TGTGCCAGCAACACAGGGGACTATGGCTACACCTTC.

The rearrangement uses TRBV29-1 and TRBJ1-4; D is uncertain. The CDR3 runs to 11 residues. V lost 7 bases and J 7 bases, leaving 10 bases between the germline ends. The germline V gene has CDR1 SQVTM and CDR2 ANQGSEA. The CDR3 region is CSAGRREKLFF. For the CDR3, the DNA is TGCAGCGCGGGTAGACGTGAAAAACTGTTTTTT.

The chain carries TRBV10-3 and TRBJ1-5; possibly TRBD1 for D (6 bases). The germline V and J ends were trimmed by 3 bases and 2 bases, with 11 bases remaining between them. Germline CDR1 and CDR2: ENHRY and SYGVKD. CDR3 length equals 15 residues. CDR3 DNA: TGTGCCATCAGTGATCAGGGGATAGGCAATCAGCCCCAGCATTTT. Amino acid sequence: CAISDQGIGNQPQHF.

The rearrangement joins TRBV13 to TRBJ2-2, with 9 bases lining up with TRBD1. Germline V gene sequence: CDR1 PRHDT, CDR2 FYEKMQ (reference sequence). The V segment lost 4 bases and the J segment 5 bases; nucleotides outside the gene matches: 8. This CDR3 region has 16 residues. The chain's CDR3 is CASSSEDRGGTGELFF. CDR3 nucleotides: TGTGCCAGCAGCTCCGAGGACAGGGGAGGGACCGGGGAGCTGTTTTTT.

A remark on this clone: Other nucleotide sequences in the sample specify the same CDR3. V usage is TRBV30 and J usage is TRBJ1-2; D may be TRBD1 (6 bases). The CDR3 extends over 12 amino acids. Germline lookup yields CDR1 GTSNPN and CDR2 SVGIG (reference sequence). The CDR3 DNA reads TGTGCTATACAGCAGGGGAACTATGGCTACACCTTC. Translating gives CAIQQGNYGYTF.

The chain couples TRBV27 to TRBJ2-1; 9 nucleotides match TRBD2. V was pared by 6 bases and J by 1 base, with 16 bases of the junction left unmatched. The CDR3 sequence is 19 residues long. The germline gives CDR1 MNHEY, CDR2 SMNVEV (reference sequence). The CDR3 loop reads CASSKAGVAGVGSYNEQFF. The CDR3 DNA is TGTGCCAGCAGCAAAGCGGGGGTAGCGGGAGTCGGGTCCTACAATGAGCAGTTCTTC.

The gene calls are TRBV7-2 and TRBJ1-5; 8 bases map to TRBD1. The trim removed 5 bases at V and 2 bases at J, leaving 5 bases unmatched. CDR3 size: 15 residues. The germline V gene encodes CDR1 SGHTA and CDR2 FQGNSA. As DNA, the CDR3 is TGTGCCAGCAGCCACGGACAGGGAGGCAATCAGCCCCAGCATTTT. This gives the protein CASSHGQGGNQPQHF.

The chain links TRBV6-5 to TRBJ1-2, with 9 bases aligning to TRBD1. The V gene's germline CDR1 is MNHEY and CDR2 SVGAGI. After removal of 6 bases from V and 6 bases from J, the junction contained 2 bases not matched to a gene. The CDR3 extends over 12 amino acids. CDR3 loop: CASRRTGDGYTF. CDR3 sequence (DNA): TGTGCCAGCAGGCGGACAGGGGATGGCTACACCTTC.

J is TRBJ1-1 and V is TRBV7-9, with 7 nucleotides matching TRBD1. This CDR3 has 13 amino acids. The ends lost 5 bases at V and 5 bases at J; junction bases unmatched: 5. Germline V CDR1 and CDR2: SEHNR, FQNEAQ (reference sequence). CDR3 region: CASSNTGVTEAFF. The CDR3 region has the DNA TGTGCCAGCAGCAACACAGGGGTAACTGAAGCTTTCTTT.

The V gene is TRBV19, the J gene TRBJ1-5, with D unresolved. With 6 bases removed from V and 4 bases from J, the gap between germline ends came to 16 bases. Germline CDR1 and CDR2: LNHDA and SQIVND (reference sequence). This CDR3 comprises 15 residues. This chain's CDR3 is CASSPRGPLNQPQHF. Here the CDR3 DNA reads TGTGCCAGTAGCCCCCGCGGGCCACTTAATCAGCCCCAGCATTTT.

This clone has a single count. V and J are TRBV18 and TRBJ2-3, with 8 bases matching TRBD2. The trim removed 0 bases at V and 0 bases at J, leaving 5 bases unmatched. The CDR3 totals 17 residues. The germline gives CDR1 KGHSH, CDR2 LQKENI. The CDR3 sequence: CASSPPVRGGSTDTQYF. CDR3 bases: TGTGCCAGCTCACCACCGGTCCGGGGGGGAAGCACAGATACGCAGTATTTT.

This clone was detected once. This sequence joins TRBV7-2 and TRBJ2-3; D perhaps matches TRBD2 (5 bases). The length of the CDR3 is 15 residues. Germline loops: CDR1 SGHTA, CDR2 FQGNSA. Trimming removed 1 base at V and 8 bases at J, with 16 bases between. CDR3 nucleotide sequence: TGTGCCAGCAGCTTAGAAGGGAAACTCGCGGGTACGCAGTATTTT. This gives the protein CASSLEGKLAGTQYF. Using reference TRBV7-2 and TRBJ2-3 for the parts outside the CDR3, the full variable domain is GAGVSQSPSNKVTEKGKDVELRCDPISGHTALYWYRQSLGQGLEFLIYFQGNSAPDKSGLPSDRFSAERTGGSVSTLTIQRTQQEDSAVYLCASSLEGKLAGTQYFGPGTRLTVL.

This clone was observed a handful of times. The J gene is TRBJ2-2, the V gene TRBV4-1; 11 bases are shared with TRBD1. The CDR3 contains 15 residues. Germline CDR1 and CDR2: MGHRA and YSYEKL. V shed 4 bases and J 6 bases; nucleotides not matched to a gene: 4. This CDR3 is CASSLPGQGAGELFF. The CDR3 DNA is TGCGCCAGCAGCCTACCGGGACAGGGGGCCGGGGAGCTGTTTTTT.

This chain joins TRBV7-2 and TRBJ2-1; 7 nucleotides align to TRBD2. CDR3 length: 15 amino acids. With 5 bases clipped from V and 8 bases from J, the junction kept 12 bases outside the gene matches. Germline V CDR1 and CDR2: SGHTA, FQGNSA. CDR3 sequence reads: CASSILAVLVDEQFF. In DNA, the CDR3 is TGTGCCAGCAGCATTCTAGCGGTGCTCGTCGATGAGCAGTTCTTC. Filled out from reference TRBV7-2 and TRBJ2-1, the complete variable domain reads GAGVSQSPSNKVTEKGKDVELRCDPISGHTALYWYRQSLGQGLEFLIYFQGNSAPDKSGLPSDRFSAERTGGSVSTLTIQRTQQEDSAVYLCASSILAVLVDEQFFGPGTRLTVL.

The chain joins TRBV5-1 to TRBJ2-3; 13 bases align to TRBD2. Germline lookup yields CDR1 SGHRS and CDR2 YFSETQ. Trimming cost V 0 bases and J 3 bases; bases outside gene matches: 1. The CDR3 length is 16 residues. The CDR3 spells CASSLGLAGGTDTQYF. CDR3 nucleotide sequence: TGCGCCAGCAGCTTGGGACTAGCGGGGGGAACAGATACGCAGTATTTT.

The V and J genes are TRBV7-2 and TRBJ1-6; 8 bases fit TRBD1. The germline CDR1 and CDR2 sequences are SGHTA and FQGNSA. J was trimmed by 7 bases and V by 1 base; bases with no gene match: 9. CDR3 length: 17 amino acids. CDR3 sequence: CASSLVSGGAWNSPLHF. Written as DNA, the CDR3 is TGTGCCAGCAGCTTAGTTTCAGGGGGCGCTTGGAATTCACCCCTCCACTTT.

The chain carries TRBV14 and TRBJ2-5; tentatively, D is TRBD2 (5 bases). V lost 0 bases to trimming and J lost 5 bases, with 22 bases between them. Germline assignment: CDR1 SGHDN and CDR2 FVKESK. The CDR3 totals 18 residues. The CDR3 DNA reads TGTGCCAGCAGCCAAGATTACGGCATAGCCCGACTAAGGGAGACCCAGTACTTC. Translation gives CASSQDYGIARLRETQYF.